A single T cell receptor (beta chain) is shown here with its context. Its specificity is unknown. Assay used: immunoSEQ multiplex PCR; TCRdb lists only in-frame clones, some missing. The sample records around 500,000 clones, 81% being singletons. The CDR3 has 14 residues. The J segment lost 3 bases and the V segment lost 5 bases, leaving 6 bases of the junction unmatched. CDR1 and CDR2 from the germline V gene are MDHEN and SYDVKM. This record comes from a study of shared clonotypes between healthy human individuals. Study-level findings and limits: The sampled material consisted only of blood, and tissue repertoires are likely to differ.

The sequence derives from a woman between 40 and 55 years old in good health. Some clones in this sample may be carry-over from other donors' samples. The V gene is TRBV28, the J gene TRBJ2-7; 8 bases agree with TRBD2. Sequencing was performed on PBMCs. CDR3 nucleotide sequence: TGTGCCAGCAGTGAGAGCGGGAGAGACTACGAGCAGTACTTC. It translates to CASSESGRDYEQYF.